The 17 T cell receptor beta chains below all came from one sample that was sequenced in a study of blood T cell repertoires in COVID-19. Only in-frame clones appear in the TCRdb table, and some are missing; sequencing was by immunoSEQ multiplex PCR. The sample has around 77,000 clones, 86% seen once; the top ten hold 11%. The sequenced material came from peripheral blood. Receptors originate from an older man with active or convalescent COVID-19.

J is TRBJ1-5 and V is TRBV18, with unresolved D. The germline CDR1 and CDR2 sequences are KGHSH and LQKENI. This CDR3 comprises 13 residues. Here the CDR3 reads CASVGSVEQPQHF. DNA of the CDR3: TGTGCAAGTGTCGGTAGCGTAGAACAGCCCCAGCATTTT.

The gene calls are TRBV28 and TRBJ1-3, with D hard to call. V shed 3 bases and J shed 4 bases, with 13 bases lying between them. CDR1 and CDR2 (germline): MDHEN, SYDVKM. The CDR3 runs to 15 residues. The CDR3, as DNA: TGTGCCAGCAGTTTGCAGAGGGTTTCGGGAAACACCATATATTTT. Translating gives CASSLQRVSGNTIYF.

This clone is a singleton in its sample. Here the CDR3 DNA reads TGTGCCAGCAGGTCCCGGGACAAGCAAACAGATACGCAGTATTTT. As protein: CASRSRDKQTDTQYF. The rearrangement joins TRBV7-6 to TRBJ2-3; perhaps TRBD1 as D (6 bases). Germline CDR1 SGHVS, CDR2 FNYEAQ. The CDR3 is 15 amino acids. The germline V and J ends were trimmed by 6 bases and 3 bases, with 16 bases remaining between them.

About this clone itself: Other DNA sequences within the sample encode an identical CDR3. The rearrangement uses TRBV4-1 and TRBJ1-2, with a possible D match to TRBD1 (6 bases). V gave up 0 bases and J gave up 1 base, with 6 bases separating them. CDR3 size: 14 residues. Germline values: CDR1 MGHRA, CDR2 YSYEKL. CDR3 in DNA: TGCGCCAGCAGCCAAGACAGGGGTAACTATGGCTACACCTTC. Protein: CASSQDRGNYGYTF.

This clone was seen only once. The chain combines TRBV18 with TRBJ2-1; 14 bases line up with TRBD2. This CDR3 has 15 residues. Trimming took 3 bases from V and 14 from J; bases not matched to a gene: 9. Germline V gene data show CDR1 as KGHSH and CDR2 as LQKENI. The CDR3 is CASSPDGLAGGRKFF. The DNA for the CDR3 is TGTGCCAGCTCACCCGATGGACTAGCGGGAGGTAGGAAGTTCTTC.

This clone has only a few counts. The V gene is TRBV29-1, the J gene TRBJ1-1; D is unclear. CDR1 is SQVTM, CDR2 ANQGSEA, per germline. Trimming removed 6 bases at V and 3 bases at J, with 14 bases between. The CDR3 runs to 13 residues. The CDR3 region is CSVRAQRDTEAFF. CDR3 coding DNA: TGCAGCGTCCGGGCCCAGCGGGACACTGAAGCTTTCTTT.

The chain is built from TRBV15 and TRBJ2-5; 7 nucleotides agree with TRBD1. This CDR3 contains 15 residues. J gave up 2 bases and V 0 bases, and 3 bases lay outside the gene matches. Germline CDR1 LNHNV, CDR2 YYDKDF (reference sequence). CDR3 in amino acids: CATSRDRGQQETQYF. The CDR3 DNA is TGTGCCACCAGCAGAGATAGGGGACAGCAAGAGACCCAGTACTTC. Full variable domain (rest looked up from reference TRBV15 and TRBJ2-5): DAMVIQNPRYQVTQFGKPVTLSCSQTLNHNVMYWYQQKSSQAPKLLFHYYDKDFNNEADTPDNFQSRRPNTSFCFLDIRSPGLGDTAMYLCATSRDRGQQETQYFGPGTRLLVL.

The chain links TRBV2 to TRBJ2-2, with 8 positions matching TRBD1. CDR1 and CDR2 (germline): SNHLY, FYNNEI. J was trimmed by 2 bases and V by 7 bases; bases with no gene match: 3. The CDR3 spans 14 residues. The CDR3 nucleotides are TGTGCCAGCAAAACAGGGGGAAACACCGGGGAGCTGTTTTTT. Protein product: CASKTGGNTGELFF.

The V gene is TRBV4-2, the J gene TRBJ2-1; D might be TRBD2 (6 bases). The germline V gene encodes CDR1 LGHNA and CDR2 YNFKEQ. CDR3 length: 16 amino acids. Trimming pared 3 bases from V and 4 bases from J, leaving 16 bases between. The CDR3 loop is CASSQVVGTQYNEQFF. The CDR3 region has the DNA TGTGCCAGCAGCCAGGTGGTAGGGACTCAATACAATGAGCAGTTCTTC.

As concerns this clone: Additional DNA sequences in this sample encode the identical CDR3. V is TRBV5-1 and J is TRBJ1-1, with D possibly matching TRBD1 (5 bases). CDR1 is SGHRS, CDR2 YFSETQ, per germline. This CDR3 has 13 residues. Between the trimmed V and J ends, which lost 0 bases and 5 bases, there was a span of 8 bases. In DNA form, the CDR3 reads TGCGCCAGCAGCTTGGTTCAGGGAACTGAAGCTTTCTTT. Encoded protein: CASSLVQGTEAFF.

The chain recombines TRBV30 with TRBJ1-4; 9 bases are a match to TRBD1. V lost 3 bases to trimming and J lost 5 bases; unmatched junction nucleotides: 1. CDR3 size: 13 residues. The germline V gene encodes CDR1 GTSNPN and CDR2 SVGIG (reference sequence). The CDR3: CAWRGTGNEKLFF. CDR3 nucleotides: TGTGCCTGGAGAGGGACAGGGAATGAAAAACTGTTTTTT.

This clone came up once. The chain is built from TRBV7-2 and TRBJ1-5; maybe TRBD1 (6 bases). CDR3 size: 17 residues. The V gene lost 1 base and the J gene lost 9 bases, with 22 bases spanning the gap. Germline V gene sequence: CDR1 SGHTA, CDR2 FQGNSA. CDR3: CASSLGSARGGRVPQHF. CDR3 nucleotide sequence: TGTGCCAGCAGCTTAGGAAGTGCCCGGGGGGGCCGGGTGCCCCAGCATTTT.

CDR3 DNA sequence: TGTGCCAGTAGTTACTCGTTTAGCACAGATACGCAGTATTTT. Encoded protein: CASSYSFSTDTQYF. The chain couples TRBV19 to TRBJ2-3, with D unresolved. This CDR3 is built from 14 residues. Germline CDR1 reads LNHDA; CDR2 reads SQIVND (reference sequence). V was trimmed by 5 bases and J by 0 bases, leaving 9 bases between them.

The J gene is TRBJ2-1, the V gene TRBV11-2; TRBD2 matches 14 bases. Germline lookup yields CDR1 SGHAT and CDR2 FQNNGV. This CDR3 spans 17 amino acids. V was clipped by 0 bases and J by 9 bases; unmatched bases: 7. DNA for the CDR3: TGTGCCAGCAGCTTAGATCAGGGACTAGCGGGAGTGGGTGAGCAGTTCTTC. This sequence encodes CASSLDQGLAGVGEQFF. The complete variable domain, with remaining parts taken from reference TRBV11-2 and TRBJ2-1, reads EAGVAQSPRYKIIEKRQSVAFWCNPISGHATLYWYQQILGQGPKLLIQFQNNGVVDDSQLPKDRFSAERLKGVDSTLKIQPAKLEDSAVYLCASSLDQGLAGVGEQFFGPGTRLTVL.

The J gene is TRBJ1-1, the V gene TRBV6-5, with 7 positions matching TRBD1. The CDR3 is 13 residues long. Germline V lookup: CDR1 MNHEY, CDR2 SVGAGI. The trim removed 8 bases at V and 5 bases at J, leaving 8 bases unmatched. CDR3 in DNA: TGTGCCAGCCCCCGGCAGGGGGAGACTGAAGCTTTCTTT. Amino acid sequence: CASPRQGETEAFF.

CDR3 region: CASSTIQGWGNTEAFF. Written as DNA, the CDR3 is TGTGCCAGCAGCACAATACAGGGGTGGGGGAACACTGAAGCTTTCTTT. The chain links TRBV7-6 to TRBJ1-1; TRBD1 matches 7 bases. The CDR3 spans 16 residues. The V segment lost 5 bases and the J segment 1 base; nucleotides outside the gene matches: 10. The germline V gene encodes CDR1 SGHVS and CDR2 FNYEAQ.

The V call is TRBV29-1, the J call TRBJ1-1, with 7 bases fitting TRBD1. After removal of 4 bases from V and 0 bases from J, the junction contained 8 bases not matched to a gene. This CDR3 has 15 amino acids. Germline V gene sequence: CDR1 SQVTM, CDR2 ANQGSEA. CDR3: CSVVPLDRVNTEAFF. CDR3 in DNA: TGCAGCGTTGTGCCCTTAGACAGGGTGAACACTGAAGCTTTCTTT.